The 2 T cell receptor beta chains listed next were all sequenced from one sample in a study of cytomegalovirus exposure and HLA in healthy donors. The PCR made use of 60 Vbeta and 13 Jbeta primers. Libraries were prepared by immunoSEQ multiplex PCR; TCRdb keeps only in-frame clonotypes and omits some of them. The data hold about 140,000 clones, with around four fifths observed a single time. Specimen: PBMCs. Receptors were obtained from an older woman in good health and CMV-seropositive.

The V gene is TRBV19, the J gene TRBJ1-1, with TRBD1 matching 7 bases. This CDR3 is 13 amino acids long. The V segment lost 5 bases and the J segment 5 bases; nucleotides outside the gene matches: 5. Germline V lookup: CDR1 LNHDA, CDR2 SQIVND (reference sequence). The CDR3 here is CASSPRDSTEAFF. In nucleotides, the CDR3 is TGTGCCAGTAGTCCCCGGGACAGTACTGAAGCTTTCTTT.

This clone was seen a handful of times. The chain joins TRBV5-1 to TRBJ2-5; possible D gene TRBD2, 6 bases. The CDR3 is made up of 14 amino acids. Between the trimmed V and J ends, which lost 0 bases and 2 bases, there was a span of 8 bases. Per the germline V gene, CDR1 is SGHRS and CDR2 is YFSETQ. In nucleotides, the CDR3 is TGCGCCAGCAGCTTGGTAGCGGATCAAGAGACCCAGTACTTC. This translates into CASSLVADQETQYF.